This T cell receptor (beta chain) comes out of a study of blood T cell repertoires in COVID-19 (TCRdb year 2020). In the study overall: The collaborator samples originated in the United States, Italy and Spain and spanned the acute and convalescent phases of COVID-19. Samples came from the ongoing ImmuneRACE study (first 160 participants) plus 1,254 subjects from 6 global collaborators. A de-identified subject ID, COVID-19 status, age in years and sex were almost always included in the sample metadata. Where available, HLA class I and class II types were taken from metadata supplied by the sample provider and were not determined by assay-based typing. The dataset comprised deeply sampled blood TCRbeta repertoires from subjects exposed to, actively infected with, or recovered from COVID-19. The material from the prospective study consisted of cDNA or gDNA derived from T cells, B-cell-depleted T cells, or PBMCs. The repertoires were made available in a free public database intended to serve as a resource for research on the immune response to SARS-CoV-2.

TCRbeta CDR3 regions were amplified from genomic DNA by means of the immunoSEQ Assay, a bias-controlled multiplex PCR. Regarding the original processing steps: Nucleated cell counts per sample were estimated from amplification of reference gene primers within the assay. To quantify the absolute abundance of each unique TCRbeta CDR3 rearrangement, sequence reads were collapsed and filtered. For each sample, productive Simpson clonality was calculated as the square root of Simpson's diversity index over productive rearrangements. TCRdb carries this immuneACCESS record with in-frame sequences only. Its versions omit some clonotypes, under half of them owing to an unresolved V gene in the studies checked, with the rest unexplained. D and trimming were read from the DNA, whereas the V and J calls and clone size are those reported in that table. The sample table holds fewer than 300,000 clones, of which roughly 87% were seen once. The ten largest clones capture 9% to 9.5% of the sample.

The paper as a whole reports these results and caveats: Clinical and demographic metadata were provided uncurated, with the amount varying by source and participant.

Taken from cysteine to phenylalanine, the CDR3 has 14 residues. The only DNA kept is the CDR3, 42 bases in frame from the first base. V lost 8 bases and J lost 6 bases; the stretch between them is 19 bases long. As encoded in the germline V gene (reference sequence), CDR1 is SEHNR while CDR2 is FQNEAQ. Note on this clone: Its specific antigen is unknown. There are no base qualities to consult, and no much larger clone falls within one base.

Collaborating institutions collected whole blood in K2EDTA tubes following their own protocols. For TCRbeta analysis, collaborators shipped samples as frozen whole blood, isolated PBMCs, or DNA extracted from either of those sample types. The chain is made from TRBV7-9 and TRBJ1-2; confidence is insufficient to name the D gene. This sequence was found in a man aged 18-30 years with active or convalescent COVID-19. Source material: peripheral blood. The CDR3 sequence is CASRPYQEGDGYTF. Read as DNA, the sequence is TGTGCCAGCCGTCCTTATCAAGAGGGAGATGGCTACACCTTC.